These T cell receptor beta chains were read from a single sample in a study of T-cell reconstitution after alpha-beta-depleted transplantation in children. TCRdb analysed the PCR reads with MiXCR anew, one entry per CDR3 protein. This repertoire shows some 300,000 distinct CDR3 sequences, 10% found once; its top ten account for less than 9%. The material was PBMCs, obtained before TCRalphabeta/CD19-depleted stem cell transplant. Receptors were obtained from a boy in the first two years of life with acute myeloid leukemia, due to receive a stem cell transplant. Both conserved end residues are trimmed from each CDR3.

>TRBV7-2
ASSFEIRTDTQY
>TRBV29-1
SVTGTASYNEQF
>TRBV6-5
ASSSQGTSNQPQH
>TRBV7-2
ASSPWTSVTDTQY
>TRBV5-6
ASSLALGRGNIQY
>TRBV12-3/TRBV12-4
ASSLALRGSGEAF
>TRBV9
ASSADPTGLSYEQY
>TRBV28
ASNSPGGVNEKLF
>TRBV4-2
ASRPRAGGRETQY
>TRBV20-1
SASGHQETQY
>TRBV20-1
SARDPGDRPYSNQPQH
>TRBV6-5
ASSYGALGSYEQY
>TRBV4-3
ASSRLATNTGELF
>TRBV11-2
ASSLRGTNTGELF
>TRBV6-2/TRBV6-3
ASSRWYEQY
>TRBV12-3/TRBV12-4
ASRPNRAPYNEQF
>TRBV18
ASSPKEVSTNEKLF
>TRBV28
ASSLGGAGSGELF
>TRBV12-3/TRBV12-4
ASSAAGYYNEQF
>TRBV7-2
ASSPNRGLAF
>TRBV7-2
ASSRLAGGPWGTDTQY
>TRBV20-1
SATQPGQFNSPLH
>TRBV6-1
ASSEEGGEGYNEQF
>TRBV2
ASSETRIDGELF
>TRBV11-2
ASSLRDPSSSGANVLT
>TRBV5-1
ASSLVEGGYYGYT
>TRBV4-2
ASSTWTGRGEETQY
>TRBV27
ASRLTGSPYGYT
>TRBV2
ASCSRTGEYEQY
>TRBV4-3
ASSQSPGVVDTQY
>TRBV27
ASSSGTGGTDTQY